One sample yielded the 24 T cell receptor beta chains listed below, sequenced in a study of Graves' ophthalmopathy and Graves' hyperthyroidism. RNA transcripts were the template, and TCR beta CDR3 regions were amplified from them. Following a first-round RT-PCR that used HTBI primers, a second-round multiplex PCR was carried out. Via MiXCR, TCRdb re-called the multiplex PCR reads, giving one row per CDR3 protein. The repertoire holds over a million distinct CDR3 sequences, with 36% as singletons. The specimen was peripheral blood or thyroid tissue (not recorded which). Source of these receptors: an adult man with Graves' hyperthyroidism.

The sample holds many counts of this clonotype. This chain connects TRBV20-1 to TRBJ1-5; D may be TRBD1 (6 bases). Germline CDR1 reads DFQATT; CDR2 reads SNEGSKA (reference sequence). The CDR3 has 15 amino acids. The V gene lost 3 bases and the J gene lost 4 bases, with 16 bases spanning the gap. The CDR3 DNA reads TGCAGTGCTAGTCTGGCGTGGGACAAGAATCAGCCCCAGCATTTT. Its translation is CSASLAWDKNQPQHF.

This clonotype has only a few counts. The gene calls are TRBV5-8 and TRBJ2-5; a weak D match, TRBD1 (5 bases). Germline assignment: CDR1 SGHTS and CDR2 YDEGEE. V lost 4 bases and J lost 6, with 13 bases in between. The CDR3 extends over 13 amino acids. Written as DNA, the CDR3 is TGTGCCAGCAGCCCGGACAAGGAGAAGACCCAGTACTTC. It codes for CASSPDKEKTQYF.

This clonotype was observed many times. V and J are TRBV19 and TRBJ2-6; D call uncertain. V was trimmed by 8 bases and J by 4 bases, leaving 9 bases between them. This CDR3 region has 13 residues. CDR1 is LNHDA and CDR2 is SQIVND in the germline V gene (reference sequence). DNA for the CDR3: TGTGCCAGTGACCTTGCAGGGGCCAACGTCCTGACTTTC. This translates into CASDLAGANVLTF.

This rearrangement joins TRBV11-2 to TRBJ1-5; D might be TRBD1 (5 bases). The CDR3 sequence is 14 residues long. Germline values: CDR1 SGHAT, CDR2 FQNNGV. The ends were cut back, 5 bases at V and 5 bases at J, with 13 bases in the middle. DNA of the CDR3: TGTGCCAGCAGCCACGTCCCCAGGGATCAGCCCCAGCATTTT. Its translation is CASSHVPRDQPQHF.

As to this clonotype: This may stem from a read error, because a much larger clone lies one nucleotide away. The chain links TRBV19 to TRBJ1-5; D unclear. The CDR3 runs to 11 residues. Germline values: CDR1 LNHDA, CDR2 SQIVND (reference sequence). V gave up 9 bases and J gave up 7 bases, with 10 bases separating them. CDR3 coding DNA: TGTGCCAGAAATAAGAGACAGCCCCAGCATTTT. Translated, it gives CARNKRQPQHF.

The table lists this clonotype with many counts. The V gene is TRBV7-6, the J gene TRBJ2-5; 9 bases agree with TRBD2. This CDR3 has 16 residues. From germline, CDR1 is SGHVS and CDR2 FNYEAQ. Trimming cost V 1 base and J 2 bases; bases outside gene matches: 5. The CDR3 loop reads CASSLGLAGRQETQYF. CDR3 DNA: TGTGCCAGCAGCTTAGGGCTAGCGGGGAGACAAGAGACCCAGTACTTC.

The V and J genes are TRBV2 and TRBJ1-5, with a possible D match to TRBD1 (5 bases). V lost 6 bases, J lost 6 bases, and 21 bases lay in between. The germline V gene has CDR1 SNHLY and CDR2 FYNNEI. The CDR3 consists of 16 residues. In DNA form, the CDR3 reads TGTGCCAGCAGCCTTACAGGTTCCCGGGTTCGTCAGCCCCAGCATTTT. This sequence encodes CASSLTGSRVRQPQHF.

This clonotype has just a few counts. This rearrangement joins TRBV5-1 to TRBJ2-6; possible D gene TRBD2, 5 bases. Germline CDR1 reads SGHRS; CDR2 reads YFSETQ. V was shortened by 1 base and J by 3 bases, with 20 bases between the two germline ends. The CDR3 loop spans 19 amino acids. The CDR3 spells CASSLKASYYSSGANVLTF. The CDR3, as DNA: TGCGCCAGCAGCTTGAAGGCTAGCTATTACTCGAGTGGGGCCAACGTCCTGACTTTC.

On this clonotype: One base away lies a much larger clone, so this may be a sequencing read error. The rearrangement uses TRBV9 and TRBJ1-1, with D unclear. The germline gives CDR1 SGDLS, CDR2 YYNGEE. V lost 0 bases to trimming and J lost 0 bases, with 9 bases between them. This CDR3 has 15 amino acids. Here the CDR3 DNA reads TGTGCCAGCAGCGTAGAAGGGAACATGAACACTGAAGCTTTCTTT. This sequence encodes CASSVEGNMNTEAFF.

The chain uses TRBV19 and TRBJ1-6; D perhaps matches TRBD1 (6 bases). Germline assignment: CDR1 LNHDA and CDR2 SQIVND (reference sequence). The germline V and J ends were trimmed by 8 bases and 8 bases, with 13 bases remaining between them. The CDR3 is made up of 13 amino acids. CDR3 amino acids: CASRGGVDSPLHF. The CDR3 nucleotides are TGTGCCAGTCGTGGGGGCGTAGATTCACCCCTCCACTTT. Using reference TRBV19 and TRBJ1-6 for the parts outside the CDR3, the full variable domain is DGGITQSPKYLFRKEGQNVTLSCEQNLNHDAMYWYRQDPGQGLRLIYYSQIVNDFQKGDIAEGYSVSREKKESFPLTVTSAQKNPTAFYLCASRGGVDSPLHFGNGTRLTVT.

This clonotype was detected a few times. The chain uses TRBV28 and TRBJ2-7; 8 nucleotides line up with TRBD1. V shed 7 bases, J shed 4 bases, and the junction held 6 bases outside the gene matches. The CDR3 consists of 13 residues. CDR1 is MDHEN, CDR2 SYDVKM, per germline. CDR3 in DNA: TGTGCCAGCACCGCGGACAGGGCTTACGAGCAGTACTTC. As protein: CASTADRAYEQYF. The full variable domain, in which reference TRBV28 and TRBJ2-7 provide the parts outside the CDR3, is DVKVTQSSRYLVKRTGEKVFLECVQDMDHENMFWYRQDPGLGLRLIYFSYDVKMKEKGDIPEGYSVSREKKERFSLILESASTNQTSMYLCASTADRAYEQYFGPGTRLTVT.

Ten or more counts support this clonotype. The V gene is TRBV29-1, the J gene TRBJ2-2; D not certain. This CDR3 region has 13 residues. Germline CDR1 is SQVTM and CDR2 is ANQGSEA. Trimming cost V 2 bases and J 1 base, with 5 bases left between them. Here the CDR3 DNA reads TGCAGCGTTGAATGGAGGAACACCGGGGAGCTGTTTTTT. Amino acid sequence: CSVEWRNTGELFF.

The chain carries TRBV10-2 and TRBJ2-7; TRBD2 aligns across 12 bases. The closer fit of TRBJ2-1 to the DNA end suggests the J call may be wrong. CDR1 is WSHSY, CDR2 SAAADI, per germline. The CDR3 is made up of 15 amino acids. CDR3 DNA: TGCGCCAGCACGCTAGCGGGGGGGTATGCAGATGAGCAGTTCTTC. Its translation is CASTLAGGYADEQFF.

Points on this clonotype: This may stem from a read error, because a much larger clone lies one nucleotide away. CDR3 in amino acids: CASSWGGGEQYF. Here the CDR3 DNA reads TGTGCCAGCAGCTGGGGGGGAGGCGAGCAGTACTTC. This chain connects TRBV7-9 to TRBJ2-7; the match to TRBD2 covers 7 bases. J gave up 6 bases and V 4 bases, and 3 bases lay outside the gene matches. This CDR3 region has 12 residues. Per germline, CDR1 SEHNR and CDR2 FQNEAQ (reference sequence).

The rearrangement uses TRBV25-1 and TRBJ1-2; tentative D call: TRBD1 (6 bases). Germline CDR1 and CDR2: MGHDK and SYGVNS. The CDR3 is 13 residues long. V shed 8 bases and J shed 2 bases, with 12 bases lying between them. CDR3 sequence: CASRGGTNYGYTF. The DNA for the CDR3 is TGTGCCAGCCGCGGCGGGACAAACTATGGCTACACCTTC.

On this clonotype: With a much larger clone just one base away, this may be a read error. The chain employs TRBV12-3 or TRBV12-4 and TRBJ1-4, with no clear D. The CDR3 has 15 amino acids. V shed 6 bases and J shed 6 bases, with 17 bases lying between them. The CDR3 DNA follows: TGTGCCAGCAGCTCCCACGAGTGGGGAGATGAAAAACTGTTTTTT. It codes for CASSSHEWGDEKLFF.

The V and J genes are TRBV12-3 or TRBV12-4 and TRBJ1-1; 8 bases are a match to TRBD1. Trimming at V came to 6 bases and at J to 10 bases, leaving 10 bases not matched to a gene. The CDR3 has 13 residues. The CDR3 region is CASRAGQGFPAFF. The CDR3 bases are TGTGCCAGCAGGGCCGGACAGGGTTTCCCAGCTTTCTTT.

About this clonotype: A much more abundant neighbour one base away suggests this may be a read error. V is TRBV2 and J is TRBJ2-7; TRBD2 matches at 12 bases. The V and J ends lost 6 bases and 0 bases, in that order; junction bases with no gene match: 12. Germline CDR1 is SNHLY and CDR2 is FYNNEI. The CDR3 loop spans 18 amino acids. The CDR3: CASSRGRLAGGGSYEQYF. Here the CDR3 DNA reads TGTGCCAGCAGCCGAGGTCGGCTAGCGGGGGGGGGCTCCTACGAGCAGTACTTC.

The chain employs TRBV11-2 and TRBJ1-4; weak D call: TRBD1 (5 bases). This CDR3 is built from 13 residues. Trimming stripped 1 base from V and 8 bases from J, with 8 bases between. Germline CDR1 reads SGHAT; CDR2 reads FQNNGV. CDR3 region: CASSLAAGEKLFF. The CDR3 DNA is TGTGCCAGCAGCTTAGCGGCAGGGGAAAAACTGTTTTTT. The full variable domain, with the rest looked up from reference TRBV11-2 and TRBJ1-4, is EAGVAQSPRYKIIEKRQSVAFWCNPISGHATLYWYQQILGQGPKLLIQFQNNGVVDDSQLPKDRFSAERLKGVDSTLKIQPAKLEDSAVYLCASSLAAGEKLFFGSGTQLSVL.

This clonotype has just a few counts. The V call is TRBV30, the J call TRBJ2-3; tentative D call: TRBD2 (5 bases). The CDR3 is 13 amino acids. The germline V and J ends were trimmed by 2 bases and 1 base, with 7 bases remaining between them. From germline, CDR1 is GTSNPN and CDR2 SVGIG (reference sequence). The CDR3: CAWSKRGTDTQYF. The CDR3, as DNA: TGTGCCTGGAGTAAGAGGGGCACAGATACGCAGTATTTT.

Worth noting for this clonotype: A read error may account for a junction end that differs from germline. This chain links TRBV7-2 with TRBJ1-2; D is uncertain. CDR1 and CDR2 from the germline V gene are SGHTA and FQGNSA. The CDR3 totals 12 residues. CDR3 DNA sequence: TGTGCCAGCAGTTTTGGCACCTTTGGCTGCACCTTC. Protein product: CASSFGTFGCTF.

The V call is TRBV5-6, the J call TRBJ1-1, with 7 bases identical to TRBD1. This CDR3 is 15 amino acids long. The germline V gene encodes CDR1 SGHDT and CDR2 YYEEEE. V gave up 5 bases and J gave up 1 base; unmatched junction bases: 8. CDR3 protein: CASSAATGQNTEAFF. The CDR3 nucleotides are TGTGCCAGCAGTGCGGCGACAGGGCAGAACACTGAAGCTTTCTTT. Full variable domain (rest looked up from reference TRBV5-6 and TRBJ1-1): DAGVTQSPTHLIKTRGQQVTLRCSPKSGHDTVSWYQQALGQGPQFIFQYYEEEERQRGNFPDRFSGHQFPNYSSELNVNALLLGDSALYLCASSAATGQNTEAFFGQGTRLTVV.

The rearrangement joins TRBV29-1 to TRBJ1-2; 9 bases align to TRBD1. The CDR3 consists of 14 residues. Germline V CDR1 and CDR2: SQVTM, ANQGSEA. V lost 7 bases and J lost 4; bases outside the gene matches: 10. The CDR3 spells CSAEGQGTGYGYTF. The CDR3 DNA follows: TGCAGCGCCGAGGGACAGGGCACCGGCTATGGCTACACCTTC.

V and J are TRBV20-1 and TRBJ1-2; TRBD1 might be the D (5 bases). Trimming took 5 bases from V and 2 from J, leaving 24 bases between them. This CDR3 spans 17 amino acids. Germline V gene data show CDR1 as DFQATT and CDR2 as SNEGSKA (reference sequence). The CDR3, as DNA: TGCAGTGCTCTAGGAAGCTCCTGGGGGATCGAGAACTATGGCTACACCTTC. Protein: CSALGSSWGIENYGYTF.